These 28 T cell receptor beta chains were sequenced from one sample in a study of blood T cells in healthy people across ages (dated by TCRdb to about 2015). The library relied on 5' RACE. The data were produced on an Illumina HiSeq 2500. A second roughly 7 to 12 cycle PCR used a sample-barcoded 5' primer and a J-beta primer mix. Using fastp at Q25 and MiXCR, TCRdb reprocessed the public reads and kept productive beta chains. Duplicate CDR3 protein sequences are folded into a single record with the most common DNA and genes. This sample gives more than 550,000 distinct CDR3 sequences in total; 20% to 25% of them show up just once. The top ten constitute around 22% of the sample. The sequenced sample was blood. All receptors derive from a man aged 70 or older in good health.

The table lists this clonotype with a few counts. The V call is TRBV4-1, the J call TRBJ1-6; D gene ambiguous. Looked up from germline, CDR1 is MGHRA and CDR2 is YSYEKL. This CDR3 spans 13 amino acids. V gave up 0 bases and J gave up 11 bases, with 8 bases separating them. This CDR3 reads CASSQERQTPLHF. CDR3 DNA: TGCGCCAGCAGCCAAGAACGGCAAACACCCCTCCACTTT.

The CDR3 nucleotides read TGTGCCAGCAGCCTATGGATGGGAGGGACCGCCACTGAAGCTTTCTTT. Translating it yields CASSLWMGGTATEAFF. The chain links TRBV11-2 to TRBJ1-1, with D possibly TRBD1 on 5 matching bases. CDR3 length: 16 amino acids. Between the trimmed V and J ends, which lost 5 bases and 4 bases, there was a span of 20 bases. In germline, CDR1 is SGHAT, CDR2 FQNNGV.

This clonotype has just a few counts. The CDR3 DNA sequence: TGTGCCAGCAGTTTAAAGCGGGGGTTCTCTGGAAACACCATATATTTT. Its translation is CASSLKRGFSGNTIYF. The chain has TRBV27 and TRBJ1-3, with D perhaps matching TRBD1 (5 bases). This CDR3 spans 16 amino acids. Germline V gene lookup returns CDR1 MNHEY and CDR2 SMNVEV (reference sequence). V lost 2 bases, J lost 0 bases, and 11 bases lay in between.

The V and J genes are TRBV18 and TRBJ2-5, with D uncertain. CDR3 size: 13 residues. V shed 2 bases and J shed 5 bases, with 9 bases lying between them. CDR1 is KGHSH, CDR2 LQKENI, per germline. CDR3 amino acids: CASSPREVETQYF. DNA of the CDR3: TGTGCCAGCTCACCAAGGGAAGTTGAGACCCAGTACTTC.

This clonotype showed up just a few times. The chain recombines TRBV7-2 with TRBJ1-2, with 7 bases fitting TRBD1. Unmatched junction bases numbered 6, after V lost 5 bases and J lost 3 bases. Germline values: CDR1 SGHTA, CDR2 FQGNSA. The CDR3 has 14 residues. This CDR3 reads CASSQQTGHYGYTF. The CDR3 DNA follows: TGTGCCAGCAGCCAACAGACAGGGCACTATGGCTACACCTTC.

The CDR3 region has the DNA TGCAGCGGAGGACTAGTTAGGAACACCGGGGAGCTGTTTTTT. Translated, it gives CSGGLVRNTGELFF. The rearrangement uses TRBV29-1 and TRBJ2-2, with 7 bases that match TRBD2. The length of the CDR3 is 14 residues. V was clipped by 7 bases and J by 1 base; unmatched bases: 6. Per germline, CDR1 SQVTM and CDR2 ANQGSEA.

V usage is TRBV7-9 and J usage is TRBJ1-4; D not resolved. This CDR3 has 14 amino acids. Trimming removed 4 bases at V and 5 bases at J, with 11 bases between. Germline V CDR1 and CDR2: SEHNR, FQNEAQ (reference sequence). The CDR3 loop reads CASSSADKNEKLFF. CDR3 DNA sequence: TGTGCCAGCAGCTCAGCCGACAAGAATGAAAAACTGTTTTTT.

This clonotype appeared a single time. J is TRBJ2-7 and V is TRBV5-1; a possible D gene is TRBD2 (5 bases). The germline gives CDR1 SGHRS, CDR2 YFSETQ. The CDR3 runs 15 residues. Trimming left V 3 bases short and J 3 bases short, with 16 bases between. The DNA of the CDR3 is TGCGCCAGCAGCTCAACGGGGTTGGGGTTCTACGAGCAGTACTTC. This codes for CASSSTGLGFYEQYF. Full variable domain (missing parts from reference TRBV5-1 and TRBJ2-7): KAGVTQTPRYLIKTRGQQVTLSCSPISGHRSVSWYQQTPGQGLQFLFEYFSETQRNKGNFPGRFSGRQFSNSRSEMNVSTLELGDSALYLCASSSTGLGFYEQYFGPGTRLTVT.

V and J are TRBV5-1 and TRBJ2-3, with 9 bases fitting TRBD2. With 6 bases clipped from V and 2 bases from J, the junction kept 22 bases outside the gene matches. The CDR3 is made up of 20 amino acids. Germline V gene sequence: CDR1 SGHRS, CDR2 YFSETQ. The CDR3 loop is CASNNQRGSGSPQSTDTQYF. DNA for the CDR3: TGCGCCAGCAACAACCAAAGGGGTAGCGGGAGTCCTCAATCCACAGATACGCAGTATTTT.

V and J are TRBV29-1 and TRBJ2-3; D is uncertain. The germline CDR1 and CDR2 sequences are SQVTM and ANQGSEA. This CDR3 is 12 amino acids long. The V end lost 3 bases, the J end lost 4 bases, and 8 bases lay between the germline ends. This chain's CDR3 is CSVESDPDTQYF. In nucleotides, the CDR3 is TGCAGCGTTGAGTCGGATCCAGATACGCAGTATTTT.

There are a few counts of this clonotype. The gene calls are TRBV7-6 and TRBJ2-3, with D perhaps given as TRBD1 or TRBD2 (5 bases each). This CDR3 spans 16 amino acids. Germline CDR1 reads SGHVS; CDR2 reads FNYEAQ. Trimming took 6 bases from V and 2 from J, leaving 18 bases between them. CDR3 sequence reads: CASSTSGRVDTDTQYF. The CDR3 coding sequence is TGTGCCAGCAGTACCTCGGGGCGAGTTGACACAGATACGCAGTATTTT.

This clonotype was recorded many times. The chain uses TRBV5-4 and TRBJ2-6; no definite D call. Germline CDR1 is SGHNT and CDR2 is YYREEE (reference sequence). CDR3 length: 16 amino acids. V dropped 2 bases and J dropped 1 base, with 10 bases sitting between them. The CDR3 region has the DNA TGTGCCAGCAGCTTAGGACGACGATCTGGGGCCAACGTCCTGACTTTC. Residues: CASSLGRRSGANVLTF.

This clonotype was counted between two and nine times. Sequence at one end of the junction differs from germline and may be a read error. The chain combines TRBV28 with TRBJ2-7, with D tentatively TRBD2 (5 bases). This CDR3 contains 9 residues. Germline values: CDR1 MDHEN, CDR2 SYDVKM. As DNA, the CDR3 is TGTGCCTATTTGGGGTTACGGGGCTTC. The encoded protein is CAYLGLRGF.

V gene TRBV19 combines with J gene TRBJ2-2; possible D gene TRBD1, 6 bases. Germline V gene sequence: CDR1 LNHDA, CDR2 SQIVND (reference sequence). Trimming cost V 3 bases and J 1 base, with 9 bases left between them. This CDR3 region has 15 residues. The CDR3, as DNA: TGTGCCAGTAGTATGGACAGAGTGAACACCGGGGAGCTGTTTTTT. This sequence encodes CASSMDRVNTGELFF.

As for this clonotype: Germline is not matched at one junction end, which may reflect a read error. The CDR3 is CSAIKQGHTDTEYF. The CDR3 nucleotides read TGCAGTGCCATTAAACAGGGTCACACAGATACGGAGTATTTT. The J gene is TRBJ2-3, the V gene TRBV20-1; TRBD1 might be the D (6 bases). The germline gives CDR1 DFQATT, CDR2 SNEGSKA (reference sequence). The CDR3 totals 14 residues.

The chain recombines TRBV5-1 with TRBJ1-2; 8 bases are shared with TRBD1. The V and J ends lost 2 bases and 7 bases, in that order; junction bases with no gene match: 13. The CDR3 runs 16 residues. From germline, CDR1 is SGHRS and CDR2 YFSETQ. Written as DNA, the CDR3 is TGCGCCAGCAGCTTAATCGGACAGGGCGATTGGGGTGGCTACACCTTC. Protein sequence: CASSLIGQGDWGGYTF.

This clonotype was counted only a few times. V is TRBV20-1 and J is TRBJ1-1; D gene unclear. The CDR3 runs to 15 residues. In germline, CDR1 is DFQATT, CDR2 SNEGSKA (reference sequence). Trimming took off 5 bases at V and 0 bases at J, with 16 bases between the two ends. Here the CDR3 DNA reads TGCAGTGCTCAAAACCCCGGCAGACTGAACACTGAAGCTTTCTTT. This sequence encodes CSAQNPGRLNTEAFF.

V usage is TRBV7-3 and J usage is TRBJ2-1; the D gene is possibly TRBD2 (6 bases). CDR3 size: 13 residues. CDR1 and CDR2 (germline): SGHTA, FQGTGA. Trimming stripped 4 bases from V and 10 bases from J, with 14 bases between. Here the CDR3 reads CASSSGLAGEQFF. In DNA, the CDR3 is TGTGCCAGCAGCTCCGGACTGGCGGGGGAGCAGTTCTTC.

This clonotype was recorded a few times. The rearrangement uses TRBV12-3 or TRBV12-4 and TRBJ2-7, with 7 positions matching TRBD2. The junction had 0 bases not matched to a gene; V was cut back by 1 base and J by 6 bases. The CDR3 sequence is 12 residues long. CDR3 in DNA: TGTGCCAGCAGTTTAGGGGAGGGCGAGCAGTACTTC. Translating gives CASSLGEGEQYF.

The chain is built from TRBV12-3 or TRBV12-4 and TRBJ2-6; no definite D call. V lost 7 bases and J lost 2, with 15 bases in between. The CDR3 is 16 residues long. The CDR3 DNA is TGTGCCAGCAACAAAGGTATAGGGACTGGGGCCAACGTCCTGACTTTC. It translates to CASNKGIGTGANVLTF.

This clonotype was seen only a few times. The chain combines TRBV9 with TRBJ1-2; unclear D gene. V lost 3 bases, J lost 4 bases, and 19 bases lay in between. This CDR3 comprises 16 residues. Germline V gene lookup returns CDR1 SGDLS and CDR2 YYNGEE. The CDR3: CASSGSSKRETYGYTF. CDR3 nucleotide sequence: TGTGCCAGCAGCGGATCATCGAAGAGGGAGACCTATGGCTACACCTTC.

The CDR3 bases are TGTGCCAGCTGTCGGGGGACTTATTTCCAAGAGACCCAGTACTTC. Translation gives CASCRGTYFQETQYF. This chain links TRBV6-2 or TRBV6-3 with TRBJ2-5; the D gene is possibly TRBD2 (6 bases). The germline V and J ends were trimmed by 8 bases and 1 base, with 17 bases remaining between them. Germline V gene lookup returns CDR1 MNHEY and CDR2 SVGEGT. The length of the CDR3 is 15 residues.

This CDR3 is CASSYSLGGKNIQYF. Written as DNA, the CDR3 is TGTGCCAGCAGTTACTCCCTAGGCGGCAAAAACATTCAGTACTTC. This chain links TRBV6-5 with TRBJ2-4; D gene ambiguous. Trimming removed 0 bases at V and 3 bases at J, with 9 bases between. The CDR3 contains 15 residues. The germline V gene has CDR1 MNHEY and CDR2 SVGAGI.

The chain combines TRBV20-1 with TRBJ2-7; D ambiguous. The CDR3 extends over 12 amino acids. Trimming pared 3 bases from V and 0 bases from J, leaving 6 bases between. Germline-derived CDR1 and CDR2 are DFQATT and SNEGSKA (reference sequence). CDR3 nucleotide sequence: TGCAGTGCTAGTTCACGCTCCTACGAGCAGTACTTC. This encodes CSASSRSYEQYF.

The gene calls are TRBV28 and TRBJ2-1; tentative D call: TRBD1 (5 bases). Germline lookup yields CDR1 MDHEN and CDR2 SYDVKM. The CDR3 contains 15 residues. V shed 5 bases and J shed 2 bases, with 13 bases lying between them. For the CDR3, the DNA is TGTGCCAGCAGTATCAGGGAAACGCCCTACAATGAGCAGTTCTTC. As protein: CASSIRETPYNEQFF.

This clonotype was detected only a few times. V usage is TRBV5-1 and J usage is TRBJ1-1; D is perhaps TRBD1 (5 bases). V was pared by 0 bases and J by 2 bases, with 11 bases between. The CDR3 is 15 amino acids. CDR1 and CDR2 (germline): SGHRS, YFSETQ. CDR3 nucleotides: TGCGCCAGCAGCTTGGGAGTCAGGGTAAACACTGAAGCTTTCTTT. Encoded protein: CASSLGVRVNTEAFF.

The CDR3 loop is CASSDRDAATNEKLFF. The CDR3 region has the DNA TGTGCCAGCAGTGACCGCGACGCAGCAACTAATGAAAAACTGTTTTTT. The V call is TRBV2, the J call TRBJ1-4, with D hard to call. Trimming cost V 3 bases and J 0 bases, with 11 bases left between them. The CDR3 consists of 16 residues. Per the germline V gene, CDR1 is SNHLY and CDR2 is FYNNEI.

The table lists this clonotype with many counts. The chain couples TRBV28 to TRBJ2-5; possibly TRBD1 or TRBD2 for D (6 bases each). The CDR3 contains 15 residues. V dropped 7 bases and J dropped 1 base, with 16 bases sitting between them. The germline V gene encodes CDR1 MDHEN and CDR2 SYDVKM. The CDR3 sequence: CASMGGRDFQETQYF. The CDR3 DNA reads TGTGCCAGCATGGGGGGCAGGGACTTCCAAGAGACCCAGTACTTC. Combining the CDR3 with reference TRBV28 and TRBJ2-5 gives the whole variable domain DVKVTQSSRYLVKRTGEKVFLECVQDMDHENMFWYRQDPGLGLRLIYFSYDVKMKEKGDIPEGYSVSREKKERFSLILESASTNQTSMYLCASMGGRDFQETQYFGPGTRLLVL.